Shown below are 7 T cell receptor beta chains from a single sample sequenced in a study of T cells after yellow fever vaccination. TCRdb re-called the 5' RACE reads with MiXCR, one entry per CDR3 protein. The sample has 150,000 to 200,000 distinct CDR3 sequences; 6.2% are singletons. This specimen was CD4+ T cells sorted from PBMCs, taken on the day of the first yellow fever vaccination. The receptors originated from a man younger than 35 who received the YFV17D yellow fever vaccine.

This clonotype has a handful of counts. The chain combines TRBV7-2 with TRBJ2-1; D possibly uses TRBD1 or TRBD2 (5 bases each). V dropped 5 bases and J dropped 2 bases, with 13 bases sitting between them. The CDR3 loop spans 15 amino acids. The germline CDR1 and CDR2 sequences are SGHTA and FQGNSA. The CDR3 DNA sequence: TGTGCCAGCAGCGGGGACCCCCGCCCCTACAATGAGCAGTTCTTC. It specifies CASSGDPRPYNEQFF. The full variable domain, with the rest looked up from reference TRBV7-2 and TRBJ2-1, is GAGVSQSPSNKVTEKGKDVELRCDPISGHTALYWYRQSLGQGLEFLIYFQGNSAPDKSGLPSDRFSAERTGGSVSTLTIQRTQQEDSAVYLCASSGDPRPYNEQFFGPGTRLTVL.

This clonotype was observed many times. The V and J genes are TRBV7-2 and TRBJ2-7; D uncertain. The CDR3 extends over 15 amino acids. CDR1 is SGHTA and CDR2 is FQGNSA in the germline V gene. V lost 0 bases to trimming and J lost 1 base, with 10 bases between them. The DNA for the CDR3 is TGTGCCAGCAGCTTAGCAGCGAAACAATCCTACGAGCAGTACTTC. Protein product: CASSLAAKQSYEQYF. The whole variable domain, filled in from reference TRBV7-2 and TRBJ2-7, reads GAGVSQSPSNKVTEKGKDVELRCDPISGHTALYWYRQSLGQGLEFLIYFQGNSAPDKSGLPSDRFSAERTGGSVSTLTIQRTQQEDSAVYLCASSLAAKQSYEQYFGPGTRLTVT.

This clonotype was detected only a few times. The gene calls are TRBV20-1 and TRBJ1-1; D is unresolved. CDR1 and CDR2 from the germline V gene are DFQATT and SNEGSKA (reference sequence). V gave up 1 base and J gave up 3 bases, with 12 bases separating them. This CDR3 is 14 amino acids long. This chain's CDR3 is CSARVPIRYTEAFF. For the CDR3, the DNA is TGCAGTGCTAGAGTTCCCATACGGTACACTGAAGCTTTCTTT.

This clonotype was seen more than once but under ten times. The chain combines TRBV4-1 with TRBJ2-1, with 7 nucleotides matching TRBD2. This CDR3 has 16 amino acids. In germline, CDR1 is MGHRA, CDR2 YSYEKL. Trimming removed 4 bases from V and 3 bases from J; junction bases left unmatched: 9. The CDR3, as DNA: TGCGCCAGCAGCCTCTTAGGACTAGTTGTCTACAATGAGCAGTTCTTC. Protein product: CASSLLGLVVYNEQFF.

The rearrangement joins TRBV5-1 to TRBJ2-3; D is uncertain. Per the germline V gene, CDR1 is SGHRS and CDR2 is YFSETQ. V dropped 1 base and J dropped 6 bases, with 3 bases sitting between them. The CDR3 has 11 amino acids. Here the CDR3 DNA reads TGCGCCAGCAGCTTGATGGATACGCAGTATTTT. Its protein product is CASSLMDTQYF. Full variable domain (outside the CDR3, taken from reference TRBV5-1 and TRBJ2-3): KAGVTQTPRYLIKTRGQQVTLSCSPISGHRSVSWYQQTPGQGLQFLFEYFSETQRNKGNFPGRFSGRQFSNSRSEMNVSTLELGDSALYLCASSLMDTQYFGPGTRLTVL.

Regarding this clonotype: This may come from a read error, since a much larger clone is one base off. This chain joins TRBV5-1 and TRBJ1-1; no definite D call. The V end lost 7 bases, the J end lost 1 base, and 14 bases lay between the germline ends. The CDR3 contains 14 residues. Germline lookup yields CDR1 SGHRS and CDR2 YFSETQ. The CDR3 DNA is TGCGCCAGCGGACCTGTCAGGACGAACACTGAAGCTTTCTTT. Translated, it gives CASGPVRTNTEAFF.

A note on this clonotype: The conserved phenylalanine or tryptophan normally closing the CDR3 is absent here, so this likely arose from a read error. The DNA is omitted, as the CDR3 cannot be located on it reliably, and the CDR3 follows TCRdb's listing. V usage is TRBV9 and J usage is TRBJ2-3; TRBD1 is taken as the D call from the table, unchecked against the DNA. The CDR3 spans 13 residues, counting both ends. Germline V gene data show CDR1 as SGDLS and CDR2 as YYNGEE. The CDR3 loop is CASSASPLAPISY.